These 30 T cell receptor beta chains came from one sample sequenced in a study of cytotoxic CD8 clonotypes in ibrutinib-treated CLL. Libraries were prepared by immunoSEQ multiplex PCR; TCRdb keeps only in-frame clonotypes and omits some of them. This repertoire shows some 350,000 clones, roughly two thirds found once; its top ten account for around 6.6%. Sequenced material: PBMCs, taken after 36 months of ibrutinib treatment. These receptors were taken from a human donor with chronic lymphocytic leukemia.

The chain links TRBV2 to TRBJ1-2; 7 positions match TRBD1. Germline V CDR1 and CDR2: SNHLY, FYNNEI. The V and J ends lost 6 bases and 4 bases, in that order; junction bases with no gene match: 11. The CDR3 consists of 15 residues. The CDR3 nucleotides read TGTGCCAGCAGAAACACCGGGACAGAATTCTATGGCTACACCTTC. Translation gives CASRNTGTEFYGYTF.

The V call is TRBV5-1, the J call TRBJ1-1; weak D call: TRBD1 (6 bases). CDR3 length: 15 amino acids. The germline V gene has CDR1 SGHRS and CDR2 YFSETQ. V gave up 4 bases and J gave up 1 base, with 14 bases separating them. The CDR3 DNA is TGCGCCAGCAGCCAGGGGACTGGTAGGAACACTGAAGCTTTCTTT. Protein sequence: CASSQGTGRNTEAFF.

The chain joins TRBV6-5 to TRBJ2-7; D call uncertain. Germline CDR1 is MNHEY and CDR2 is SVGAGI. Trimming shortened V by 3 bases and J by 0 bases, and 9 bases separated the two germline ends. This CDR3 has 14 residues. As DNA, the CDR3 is TGTGCCAGCAGTTATAACGGATTCTCCTACGAGCAGTACTTC. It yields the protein CASSYNGFSYEQYF.

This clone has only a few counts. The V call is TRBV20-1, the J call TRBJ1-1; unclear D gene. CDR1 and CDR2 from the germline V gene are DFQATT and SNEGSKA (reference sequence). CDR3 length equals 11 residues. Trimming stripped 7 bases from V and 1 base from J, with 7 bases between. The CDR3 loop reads CSVTENTEAFF. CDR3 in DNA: TGCAGTGTCACAGAGAACACTGAAGCTTTCTTT.

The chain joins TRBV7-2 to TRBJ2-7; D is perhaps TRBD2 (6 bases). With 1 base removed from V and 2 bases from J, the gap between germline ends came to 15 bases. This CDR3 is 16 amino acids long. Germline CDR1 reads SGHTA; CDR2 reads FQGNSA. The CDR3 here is CASSLENGQRAYEQYF. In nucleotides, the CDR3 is TGTGCCAGCAGCTTAGAAAATGGTCAGCGGGCCTACGAGCAGTACTTC. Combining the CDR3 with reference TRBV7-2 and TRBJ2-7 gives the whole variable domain GAGVSQSPSNKVTEKGKDVELRCDPISGHTALYWYRQSLGQGLEFLIYFQGNSAPDKSGLPSDRFSAERTGGSVSTLTIQRTQQEDSAVYLCASSLENGQRAYEQYFGPGTRLTVT.

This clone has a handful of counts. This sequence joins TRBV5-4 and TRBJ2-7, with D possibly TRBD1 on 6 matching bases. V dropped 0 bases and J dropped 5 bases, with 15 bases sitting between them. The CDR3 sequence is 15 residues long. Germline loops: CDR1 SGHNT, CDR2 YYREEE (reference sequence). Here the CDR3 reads CASSLGMTGDNEQYF. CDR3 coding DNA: TGTGCCAGCAGCTTGGGGATGACAGGAGATAACGAGCAGTACTTC.

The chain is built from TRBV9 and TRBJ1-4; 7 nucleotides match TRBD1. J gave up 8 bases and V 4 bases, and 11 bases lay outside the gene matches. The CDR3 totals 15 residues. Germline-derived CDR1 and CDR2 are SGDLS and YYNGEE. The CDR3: CASSPRGRDHEKLFF. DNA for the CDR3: TGTGCCAGCAGCCCCAGGGGGAGGGATCACGAAAAACTGTTTTTT.

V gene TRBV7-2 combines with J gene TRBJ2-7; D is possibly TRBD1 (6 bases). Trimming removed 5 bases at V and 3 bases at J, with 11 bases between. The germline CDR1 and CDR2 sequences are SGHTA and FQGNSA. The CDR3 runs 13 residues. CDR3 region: CASSPGQYYEQYF. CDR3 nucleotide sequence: TGTGCCAGCAGCCCTGGACAGTACTACGAGCAGTACTTC.

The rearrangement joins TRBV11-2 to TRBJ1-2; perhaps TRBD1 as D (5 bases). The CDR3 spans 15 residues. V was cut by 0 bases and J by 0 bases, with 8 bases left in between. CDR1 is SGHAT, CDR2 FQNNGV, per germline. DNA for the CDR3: TGTGCCAGCAGCTTAGAGATAGGGGCTAACTATGGCTACACCTTC. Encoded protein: CASSLEIGANYGYTF. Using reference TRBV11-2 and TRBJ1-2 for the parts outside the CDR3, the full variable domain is EAGVAQSPRYKIIEKRQSVAFWCNPISGHATLYWYQQILGQGPKLLIQFQNNGVVDDSQLPKDRFSAERLKGVDSTLKIQPAKLEDSAVYLCASSLEIGANYGYTFGSGTRLTVV.

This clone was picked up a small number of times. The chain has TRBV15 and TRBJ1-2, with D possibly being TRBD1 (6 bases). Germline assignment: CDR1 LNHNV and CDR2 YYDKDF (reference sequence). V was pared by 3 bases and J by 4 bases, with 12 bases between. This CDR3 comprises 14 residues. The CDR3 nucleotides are TGTGCCACCAGCAGCGACAGGTCCTTCTATGGCTACACCTTC. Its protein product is CATSSDRSFYGYTF.

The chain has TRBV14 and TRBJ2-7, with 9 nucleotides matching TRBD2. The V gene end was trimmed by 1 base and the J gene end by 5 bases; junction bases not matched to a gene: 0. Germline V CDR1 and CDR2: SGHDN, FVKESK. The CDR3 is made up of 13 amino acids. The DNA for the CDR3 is TGTGCCAGCAGCCAAGGCGGGAGGGACGAGCAGTACTTC. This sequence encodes CASSQGGRDEQYF.

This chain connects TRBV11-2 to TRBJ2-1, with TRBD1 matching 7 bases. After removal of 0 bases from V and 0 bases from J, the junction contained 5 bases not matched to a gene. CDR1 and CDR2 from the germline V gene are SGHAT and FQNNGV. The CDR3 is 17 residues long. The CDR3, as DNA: TGTGCCAGCAGCTTAGAGCCTAGGGGGCCCTCCTACAATGAGCAGTTCTTC. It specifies CASSLEPRGPSYNEQFF.

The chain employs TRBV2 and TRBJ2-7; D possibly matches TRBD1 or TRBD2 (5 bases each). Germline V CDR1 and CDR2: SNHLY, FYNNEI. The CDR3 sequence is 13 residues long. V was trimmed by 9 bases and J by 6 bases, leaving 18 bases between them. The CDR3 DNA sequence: TGTGCCAGGGAGGACCGGGACGCAGGCGAGCAGTACTTC. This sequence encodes CAREDRDAGEQYF.

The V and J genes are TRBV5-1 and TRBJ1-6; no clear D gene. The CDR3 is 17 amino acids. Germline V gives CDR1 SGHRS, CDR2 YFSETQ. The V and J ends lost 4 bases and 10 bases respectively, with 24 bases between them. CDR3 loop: CASSRYGSGLNLSPLHF. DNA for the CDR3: TGCGCCAGCAGCCGTTACGGATCTGGGCTCAATTTGTCACCCCTCCACTTT. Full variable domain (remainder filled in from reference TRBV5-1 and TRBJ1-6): KAGVTQTPRYLIKTRGQQVTLSCSPISGHRSVSWYQQTPGQGLQFLFEYFSETQRNKGNFPGRFSGRQFSNSRSEMNVSTLELGDSALYLCASSRYGSGLNLSPLHFGNGTRLTVT.

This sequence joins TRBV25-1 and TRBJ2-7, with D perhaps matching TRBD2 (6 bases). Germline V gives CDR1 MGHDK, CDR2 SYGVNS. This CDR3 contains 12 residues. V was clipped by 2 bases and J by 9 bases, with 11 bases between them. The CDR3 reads CASSEPGEVQYF. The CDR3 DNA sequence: TGTGCCAGCAGTGAACCGGGAGAAGTGCAGTACTTC.

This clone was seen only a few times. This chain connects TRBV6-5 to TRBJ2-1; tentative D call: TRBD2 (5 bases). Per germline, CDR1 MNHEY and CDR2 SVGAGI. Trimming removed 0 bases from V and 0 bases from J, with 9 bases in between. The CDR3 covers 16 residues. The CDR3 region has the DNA TGTGCCAGCAGTTACTCGACTACAAGCTCCTACAATGAGCAGTTCTTC. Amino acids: CASSYSTTSSYNEQFF.

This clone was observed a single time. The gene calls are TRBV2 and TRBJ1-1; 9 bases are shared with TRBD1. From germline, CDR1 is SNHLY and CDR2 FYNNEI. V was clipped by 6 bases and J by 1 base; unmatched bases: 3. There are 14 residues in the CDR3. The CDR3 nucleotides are TGTGCCAGCAGAAGGACAGGGGAGAACACTGAAGCTTTCTTT. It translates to CASRRTGENTEAFF.

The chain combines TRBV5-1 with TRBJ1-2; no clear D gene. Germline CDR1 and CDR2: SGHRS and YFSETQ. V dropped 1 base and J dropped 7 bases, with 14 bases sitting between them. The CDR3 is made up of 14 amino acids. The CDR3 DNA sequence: TGCGCCAGCAGCTTGTCCGGAGGTAACACTGGCTACACCTTC. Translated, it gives CASSLSGGNTGYTF.

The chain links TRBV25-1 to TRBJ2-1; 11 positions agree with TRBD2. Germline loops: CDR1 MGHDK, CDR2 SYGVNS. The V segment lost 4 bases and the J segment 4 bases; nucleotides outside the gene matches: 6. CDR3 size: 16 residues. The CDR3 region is CASSAPRLAGYNEQFF. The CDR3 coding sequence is TGTGCCAGCAGTGCTCCTCGACTAGCGGGATACAATGAGCAGTTCTTC.

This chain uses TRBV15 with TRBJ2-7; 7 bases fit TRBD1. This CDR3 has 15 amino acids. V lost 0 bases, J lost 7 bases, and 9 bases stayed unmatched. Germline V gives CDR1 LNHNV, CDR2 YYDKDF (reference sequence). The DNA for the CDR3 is TGTGCCACCAGCAGAGATCCGGGACAGCCTCTGGAGCAGTACTTC. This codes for CATSRDPGQPLEQYF.

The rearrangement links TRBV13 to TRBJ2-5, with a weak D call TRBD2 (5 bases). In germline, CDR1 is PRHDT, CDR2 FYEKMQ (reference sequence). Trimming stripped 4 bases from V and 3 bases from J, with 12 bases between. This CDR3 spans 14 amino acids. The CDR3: CASSSARREETQYF. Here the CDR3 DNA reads TGTGCCAGCAGCTCCGCTCGGCGGGAAGAGACCCAGTACTTC.

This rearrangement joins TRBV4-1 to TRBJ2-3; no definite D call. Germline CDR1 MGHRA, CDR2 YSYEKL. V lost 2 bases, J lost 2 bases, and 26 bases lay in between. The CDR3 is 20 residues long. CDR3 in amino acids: CASSQPGVVRAPVSTDTQYF. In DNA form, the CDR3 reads TGCGCCAGCAGCCAACCCGGAGTTGTTCGAGCGCCAGTGTCCACAGATACGCAGTATTTT.

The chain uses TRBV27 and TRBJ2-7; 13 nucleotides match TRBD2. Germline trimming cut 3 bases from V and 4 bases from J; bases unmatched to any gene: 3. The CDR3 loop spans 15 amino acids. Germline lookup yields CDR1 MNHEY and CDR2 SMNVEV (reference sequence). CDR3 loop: CASSFRTSGSYEQYF. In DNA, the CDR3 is TGTGCCAGCAGTTTTAGGACTAGCGGGAGTTACGAGCAGTACTTC.

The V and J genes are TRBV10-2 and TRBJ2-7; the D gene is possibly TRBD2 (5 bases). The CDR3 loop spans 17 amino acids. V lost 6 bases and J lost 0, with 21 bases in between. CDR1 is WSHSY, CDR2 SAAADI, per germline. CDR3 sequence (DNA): TGCGCCAGCAGCGACATTAACTTCCGGGGTCGCTCCTACGAGCAGTACTTC. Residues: CASSDINFRGRSYEQYF.

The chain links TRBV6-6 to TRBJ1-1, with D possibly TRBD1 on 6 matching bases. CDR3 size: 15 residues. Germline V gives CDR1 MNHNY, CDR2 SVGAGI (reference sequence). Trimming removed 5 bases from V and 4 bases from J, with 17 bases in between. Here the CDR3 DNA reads TGTGCCAGCAGTGTCGGGGCAGGGGCTGGCACTGAAGCTTTCTTT. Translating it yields CASSVGAGAGTEAFF.

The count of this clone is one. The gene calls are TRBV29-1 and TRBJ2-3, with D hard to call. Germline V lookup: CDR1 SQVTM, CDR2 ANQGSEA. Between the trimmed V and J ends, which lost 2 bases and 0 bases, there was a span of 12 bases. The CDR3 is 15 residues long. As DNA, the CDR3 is TGCAGCGTTGAAATCTGGCGGATTAGCACAGATACGCAGTATTTT. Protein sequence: CSVEIWRISTDTQYF.

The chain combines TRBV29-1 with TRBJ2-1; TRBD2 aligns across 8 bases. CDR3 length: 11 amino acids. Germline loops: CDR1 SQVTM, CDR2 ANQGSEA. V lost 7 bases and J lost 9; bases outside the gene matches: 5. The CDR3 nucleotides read TGCAGCGCGGGAGGGGGGTTTGAGCAGTTCTTC. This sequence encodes CSAGGGFEQFF.

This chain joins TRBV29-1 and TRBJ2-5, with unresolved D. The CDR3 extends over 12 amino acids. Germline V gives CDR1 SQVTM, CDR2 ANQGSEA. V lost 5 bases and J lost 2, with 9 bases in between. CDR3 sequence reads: CSVLTEQETQYF. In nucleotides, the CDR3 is TGCAGCGTTCTCACGGAGCAAGAGACCCAGTACTTC.

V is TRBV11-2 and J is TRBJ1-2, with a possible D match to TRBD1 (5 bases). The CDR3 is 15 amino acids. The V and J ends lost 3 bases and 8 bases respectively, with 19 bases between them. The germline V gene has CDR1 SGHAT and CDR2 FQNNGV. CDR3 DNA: TGTGCCAGCAGCTTTAGGCTTTCAGGGATGGGCGGCTACACCTTC. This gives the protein CASSFRLSGMGGYTF.

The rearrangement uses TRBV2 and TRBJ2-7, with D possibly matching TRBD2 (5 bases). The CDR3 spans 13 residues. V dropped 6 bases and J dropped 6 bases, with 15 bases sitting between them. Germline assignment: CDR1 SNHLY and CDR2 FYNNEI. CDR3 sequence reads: CASRGATNGEQYF. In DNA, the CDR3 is TGTGCCAGCAGGGGAGCTACCAACGGCGAGCAGTACTTC.